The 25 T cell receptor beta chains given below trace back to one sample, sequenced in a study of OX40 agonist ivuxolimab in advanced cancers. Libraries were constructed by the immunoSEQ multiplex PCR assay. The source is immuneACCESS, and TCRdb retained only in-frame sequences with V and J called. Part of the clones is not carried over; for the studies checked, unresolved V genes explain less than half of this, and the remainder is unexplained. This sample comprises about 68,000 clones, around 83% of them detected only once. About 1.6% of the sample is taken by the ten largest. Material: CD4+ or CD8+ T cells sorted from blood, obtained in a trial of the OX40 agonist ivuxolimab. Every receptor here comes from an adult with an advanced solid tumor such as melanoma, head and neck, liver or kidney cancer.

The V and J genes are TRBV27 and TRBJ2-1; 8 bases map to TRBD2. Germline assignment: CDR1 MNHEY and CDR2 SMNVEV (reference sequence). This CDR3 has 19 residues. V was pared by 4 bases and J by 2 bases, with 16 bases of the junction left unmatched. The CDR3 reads CASSSLNALAGLTYNEQFF. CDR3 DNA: TGTGCCAGCAGTTCCCTGAACGCCTTAGCGGGACTCACCTACAATGAGCAGTTCTTC.

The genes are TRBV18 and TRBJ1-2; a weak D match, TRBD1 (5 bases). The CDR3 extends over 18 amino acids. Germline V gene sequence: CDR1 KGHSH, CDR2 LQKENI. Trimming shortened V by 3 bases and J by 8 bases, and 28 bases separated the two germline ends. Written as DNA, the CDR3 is TGTGCCAGCTCACCGAACCAAAGGGATGACCAAGGAGGGGTCGGCTACACCTTC. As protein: CASSPNQRDDQGGVGYTF.

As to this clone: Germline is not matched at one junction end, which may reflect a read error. CDR3 region: CASSSGGRGCTF. CDR3 nucleotide sequence: TGTGCCAGCAGTAGTGGAGGGAGGGGCTGCACCTTC. The V call is TRBV2, the J call TRBJ1-2; weak D call: TRBD1 (5 bases). Germline V gene data show CDR1 as SNHLY and CDR2 as FYNNEI. The CDR3 has 12 residues.

CDR3 sequence reads: CASSPGPNLDTQYF. CDR3 coding DNA: TGTGCCAGCAGCCCGGGCCCTAACCTAGATACGCAGTATTTT. This sequence joins TRBV14 and TRBJ2-3; D is ambiguous. Trimming removed 4 bases at V and 5 bases at J, with 13 bases between. The CDR3 is 14 amino acids. Germline V gives CDR1 SGHDN, CDR2 FVKESK.

CDR3 region: CASSFDGRTDTQYF. DNA for the CDR3: TGTGCCAGCAGTTTTGACGGGAGAACAGATACGCAGTATTTT. This rearrangement joins TRBV28 to TRBJ2-3; possible D gene TRBD2, 6 bases. Germline V gene lookup returns CDR1 MDHEN and CDR2 SYDVKM. V lost 3 bases to trimming and J lost 3 bases, with 10 bases between them. The CDR3 extends over 14 amino acids. The whole variable domain, filled in from reference TRBV28 and TRBJ2-3, reads DVKVTQSSRYLVKRTGEKVFLECVQDMDHENMFWYRQDPGLGLRLIYFSYDVKMKEKGDIPEGYSVSREKKERFSLILESASTNQTSMYLCASSFDGRTDTQYFGPGTRLTVL.

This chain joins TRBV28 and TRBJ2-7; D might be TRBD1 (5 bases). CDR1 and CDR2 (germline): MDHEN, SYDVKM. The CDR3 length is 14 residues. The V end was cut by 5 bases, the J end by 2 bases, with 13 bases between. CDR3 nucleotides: TGTGCCAGCAGTAGAGCCCAGGGCACCTACGAGCAGTACTTC. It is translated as CASSRAQGTYEQYF.

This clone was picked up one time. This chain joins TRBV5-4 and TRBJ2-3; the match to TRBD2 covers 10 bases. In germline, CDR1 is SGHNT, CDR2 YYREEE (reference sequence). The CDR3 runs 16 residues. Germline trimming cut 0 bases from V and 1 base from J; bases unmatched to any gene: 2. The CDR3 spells CASSLVLAGGTDTQYF. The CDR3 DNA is TGTGCCAGCAGCTTGGTTCTAGCGGGAGGCACAGATACGCAGTATTTT.

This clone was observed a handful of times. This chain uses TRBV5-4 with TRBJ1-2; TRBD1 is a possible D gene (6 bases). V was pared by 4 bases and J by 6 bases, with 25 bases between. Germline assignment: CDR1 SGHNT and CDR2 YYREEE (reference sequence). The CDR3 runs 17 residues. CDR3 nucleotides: TGTGCCAGCAGCGGGACTGGAACGGAATTCGAGGGGGATGGCTACACCTTC. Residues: CASSGTGTEFEGDGYTF.

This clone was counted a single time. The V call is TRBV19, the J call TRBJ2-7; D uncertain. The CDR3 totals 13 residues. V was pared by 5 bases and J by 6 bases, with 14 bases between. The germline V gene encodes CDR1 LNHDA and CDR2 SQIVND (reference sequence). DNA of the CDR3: TGTGCCAGTAGTCTCTGGACGGCCTCCGAGCAGTACTTC. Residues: CASSLWTASEQYF.

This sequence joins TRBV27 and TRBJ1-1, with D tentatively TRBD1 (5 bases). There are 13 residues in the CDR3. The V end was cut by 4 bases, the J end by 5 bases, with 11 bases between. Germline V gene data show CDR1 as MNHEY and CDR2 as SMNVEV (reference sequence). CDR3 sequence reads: CASSYGGGTEAFF. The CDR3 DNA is TGTGCCAGCAGTTACGGGGGGGGTACTGAAGCTTTCTTT.

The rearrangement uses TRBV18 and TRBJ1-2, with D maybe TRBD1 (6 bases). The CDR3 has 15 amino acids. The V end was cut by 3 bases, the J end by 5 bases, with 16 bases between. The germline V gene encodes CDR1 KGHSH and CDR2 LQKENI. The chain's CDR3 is CASSPPFTGSYGYTF. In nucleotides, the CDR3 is TGTGCCAGCTCACCCCCTTTTACAGGGAGTTATGGCTACACCTTC. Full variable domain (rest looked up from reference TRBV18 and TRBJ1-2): NAGVMQNPRHLVRRRGQEARLRCSPMKGHSHVYWYRQLPEEGLKFMVYLQKENIIDESGMPKERFSAEFPKEGPSILRIQQVVRGDSAAYFCASSPPFTGSYGYTFGSGTRLTVV.

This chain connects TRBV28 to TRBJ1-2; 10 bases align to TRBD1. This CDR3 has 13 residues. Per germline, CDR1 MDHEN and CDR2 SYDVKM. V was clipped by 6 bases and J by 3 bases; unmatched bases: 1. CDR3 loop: CASRTGGDYGYTF. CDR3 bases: TGTGCCAGCAGGACAGGGGGCGACTATGGCTACACCTTC.

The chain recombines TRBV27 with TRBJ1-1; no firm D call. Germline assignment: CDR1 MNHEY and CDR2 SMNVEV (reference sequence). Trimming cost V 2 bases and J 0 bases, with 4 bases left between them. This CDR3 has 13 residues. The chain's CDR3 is CASSLEVNTEAFF. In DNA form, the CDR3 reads TGTGCCAGCAGTTTAGAGGTGAACACTGAAGCTTTCTTT.

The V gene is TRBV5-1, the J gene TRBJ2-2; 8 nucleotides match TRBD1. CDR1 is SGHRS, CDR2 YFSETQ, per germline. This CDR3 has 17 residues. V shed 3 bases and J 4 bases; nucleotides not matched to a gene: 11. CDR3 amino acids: CASSSIWTGNGTGELFF. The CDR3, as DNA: TGCGCCAGCAGCTCGATATGGACAGGGAATGGCACCGGGGAGCTGTTTTTT.

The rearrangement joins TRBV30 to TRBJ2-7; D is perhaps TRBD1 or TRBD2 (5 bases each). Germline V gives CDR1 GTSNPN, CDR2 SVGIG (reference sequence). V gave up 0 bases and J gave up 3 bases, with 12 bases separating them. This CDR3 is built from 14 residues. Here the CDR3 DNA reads TGTGCCTGGAGTGTACGGGGCGTGTACTACGAGCAGTACTTC. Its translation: CAWSVRGVYYEQYF.

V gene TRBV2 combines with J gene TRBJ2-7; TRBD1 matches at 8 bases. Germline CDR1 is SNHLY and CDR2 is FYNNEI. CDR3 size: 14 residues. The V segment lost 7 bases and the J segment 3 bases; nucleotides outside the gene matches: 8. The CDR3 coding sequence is TGTGCCAGCACGTTGGACAGGGTCAGCTACGAGCAGTACTTC. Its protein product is CASTLDRVSYEQYF. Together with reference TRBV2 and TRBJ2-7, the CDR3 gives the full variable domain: EPEVTQTPSHQVTQMGQEVILRCVPISNHLYFYWYRQILGQKVEFLVSFYNNEISEKSEIFDDQFSVERPDGSNFTLKIRSTKLEDSAMYFCASTLDRVSYEQYFGPGTRLTVT.

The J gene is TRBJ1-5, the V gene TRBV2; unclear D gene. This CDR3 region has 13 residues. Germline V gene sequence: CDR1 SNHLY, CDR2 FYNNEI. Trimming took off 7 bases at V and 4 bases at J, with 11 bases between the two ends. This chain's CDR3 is CASIPATNQPQHF. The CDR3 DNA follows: TGTGCCAGCATTCCAGCAACTAATCAGCCCCAGCATTTT.

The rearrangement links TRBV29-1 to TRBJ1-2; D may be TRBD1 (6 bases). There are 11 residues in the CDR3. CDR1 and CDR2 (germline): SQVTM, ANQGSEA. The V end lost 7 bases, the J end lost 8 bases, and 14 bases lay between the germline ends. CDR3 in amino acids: CSDRAKSGYTF. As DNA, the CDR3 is TGCAGCGACAGGGCTAAGTCGGGCTACACCTTC.

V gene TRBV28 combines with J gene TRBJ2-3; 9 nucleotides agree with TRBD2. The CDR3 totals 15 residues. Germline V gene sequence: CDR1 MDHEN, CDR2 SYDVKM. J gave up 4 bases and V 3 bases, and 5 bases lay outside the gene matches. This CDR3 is CASSFAGGVPDTQYF. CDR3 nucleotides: TGTGCCAGCAGTTTCGCGGGAGGGGTACCAGATACGCAGTATTTT.

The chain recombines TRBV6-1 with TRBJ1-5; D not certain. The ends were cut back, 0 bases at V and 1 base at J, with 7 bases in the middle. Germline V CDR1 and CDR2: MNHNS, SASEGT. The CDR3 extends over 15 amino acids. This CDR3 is CASSEAVVSNQPQHF. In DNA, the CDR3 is TGTGCCAGCAGTGAAGCGGTTGTGAGCAATCAGCCCCAGCATTTT.

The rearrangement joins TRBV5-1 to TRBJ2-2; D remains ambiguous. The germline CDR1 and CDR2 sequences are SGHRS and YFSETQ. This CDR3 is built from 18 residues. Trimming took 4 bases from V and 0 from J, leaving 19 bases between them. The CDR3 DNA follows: TGCGCCAGCAGCCCCCTCTTGCCACACAACGCGAACACCGGGGAGCTGTTTTTT. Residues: CASSPLLPHNANTGELFF.

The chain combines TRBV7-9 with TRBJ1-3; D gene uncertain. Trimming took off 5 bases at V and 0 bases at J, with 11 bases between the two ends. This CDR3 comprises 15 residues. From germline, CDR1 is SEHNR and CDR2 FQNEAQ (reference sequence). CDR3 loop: CASSRQRFSGNTIYF. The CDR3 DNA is TGTGCCAGCAGCCGCCAGCGCTTCTCTGGAAACACCATATATTTT.

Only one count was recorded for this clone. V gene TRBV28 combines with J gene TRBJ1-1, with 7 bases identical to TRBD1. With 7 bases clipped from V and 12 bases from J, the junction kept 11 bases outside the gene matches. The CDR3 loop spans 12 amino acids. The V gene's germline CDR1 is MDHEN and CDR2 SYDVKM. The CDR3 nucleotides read TGTGCCAGCACCAGTTGGGACAGTAAGACTTTCTTT. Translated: CASTSWDSKTFF. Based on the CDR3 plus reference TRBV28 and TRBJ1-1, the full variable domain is DVKVTQSSRYLVKRTGEKVFLECVQDMDHENMFWYRQDPGLGLRLIYFSYDVKMKEKGDIPEGYSVSREKKERFSLILESASTNQTSMYLCASTSWDSKTFFGQGTRLTVV.

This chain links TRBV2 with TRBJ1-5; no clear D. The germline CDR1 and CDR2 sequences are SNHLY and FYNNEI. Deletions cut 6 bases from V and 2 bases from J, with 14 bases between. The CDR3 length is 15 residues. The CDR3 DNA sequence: TGTGCCAGCAGGGTCGAATCGGGCGGCAATCAGCCCCAGCATTTT. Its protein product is CASRVESGGNQPQHF. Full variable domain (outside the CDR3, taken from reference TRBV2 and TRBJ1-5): EPEVTQTPSHQVTQMGQEVILRCVPISNHLYFYWYRQILGQKVEFLVSFYNNEISEKSEIFDDQFSVERPDGSNFTLKIRSTKLEDSAMYFCASRVESGGNQPQHFGDGTRLSIL.

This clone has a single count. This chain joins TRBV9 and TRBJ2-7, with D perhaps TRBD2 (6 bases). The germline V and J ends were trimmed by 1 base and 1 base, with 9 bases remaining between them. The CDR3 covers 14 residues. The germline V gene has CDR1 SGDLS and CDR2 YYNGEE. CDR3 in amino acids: CASSVTSTSYEQYF. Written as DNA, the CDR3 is TGTGCCAGCAGCGTAACTAGCACGTCCTACGAGCAGTACTTC.